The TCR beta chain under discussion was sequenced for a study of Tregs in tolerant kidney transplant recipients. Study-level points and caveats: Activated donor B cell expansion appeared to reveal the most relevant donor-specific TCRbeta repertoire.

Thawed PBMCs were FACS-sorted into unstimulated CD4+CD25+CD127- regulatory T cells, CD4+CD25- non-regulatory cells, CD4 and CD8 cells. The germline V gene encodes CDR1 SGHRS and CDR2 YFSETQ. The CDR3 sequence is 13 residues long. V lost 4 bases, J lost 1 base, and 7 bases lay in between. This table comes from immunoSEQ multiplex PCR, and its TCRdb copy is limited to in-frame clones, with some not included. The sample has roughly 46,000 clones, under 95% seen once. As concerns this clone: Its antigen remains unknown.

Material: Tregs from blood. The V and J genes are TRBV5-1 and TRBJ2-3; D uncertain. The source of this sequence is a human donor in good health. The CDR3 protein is CASSESRTDTQYF. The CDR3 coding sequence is TGCGCCAGCAGCGAGAGTCGCACAGATACGCAGTATTTT.